The clone carrying this T cell receptor (beta chain) was counted a few times. Its antigen is still unknown. Germline and junction disagree at one end, which may indicate a read error. These data come from a study of CD8+CD57+ T cells in acquired aplastic anemia. Study-level results: Some 29 shared CD8+ CDR3s appeared highly expressed within patients' immunodominant clones. CD8+ Simpson's diversity did not differ significantly between patients and controls.

TCR beta VDJ and CDR3 were profiled, and genomic DNA was the template. A single record per CDR3 protein comes from TCRdb applying MiXCR to the reads. The sample has about 260,000 distinct CDR3 sequences; roughly 80% are singletons. All patients picked for sequencing had shown, by flow cytometry, an expansion of CD8+CD57+ cells. Severe acquired aplastic anemia was the diagnosis recorded for all patients. Patients had undergone no therapy by the time their blood was sampled. The CDR3 sequence is 14 residues long. Germline CDR1 is SGHVS and CDR2 is FQNEAQ. The source of this sequence is a human donor with aplastic anemia. The chain combines TRBV7-8 with TRBJ2-3; 7 bases match TRBD2. Sequenced: sorted CD4+, CD8+, or CD8+CD57+ T cells (not recorded which) from PBMCs. In DNA form, the CDR3 reads TGTGCCAGTAGTTTAGCTAGCGGACCCTACACGGAGCATTTT. The encoded protein is CASSLASGPYTEHF.